What follows are 29 T cell receptor beta chains derived from one specimen sequenced in a study of blood T cell repertoires in COVID-19. Assay: immunoSEQ multiplex PCR; the TCRdb copy retains only in-frame clones and omits some. The repertoire includes 250,000 to 400,000 clones, approximately 88% of them detected once, and 1.6% sits in the top ten. The sequenced sample consisted of peripheral blood. These receptors all stem from a woman in her twenties or thirties with COVID-19, enrolled during active disease.

The V call is TRBV25-1, the J call TRBJ1-2; 7 bases are a match to TRBD1. V was clipped by 7 bases and J by 4 bases; unmatched bases: 6. The CDR3 runs to 13 residues. Germline CDR1 MGHDK, CDR2 SYGVNS. The DNA of the CDR3 is TGTGCCAGCACCACGACAGGGTCCTATGGCTACACCTTC. Translation: CASTTTGSYGYTF.

The J gene is TRBJ2-3, the V gene TRBV5-1; 8 positions agree with TRBD1. V was clipped by 4 bases and J by 5 bases; unmatched bases: 6. CDR3 length: 14 residues. CDR1 and CDR2 from the germline V gene are SGHRS and YFSETQ. CDR3 region: CASSPDRVRDTQYF. In DNA, the CDR3 is TGCGCCAGCAGCCCGGACAGGGTCCGAGATACGCAGTATTTT.

This chain connects TRBV5-4 to TRBJ2-3; D unresolved. The CDR3 has 12 residues. Germline CDR1 reads SGHNT; CDR2 reads YYREEE (reference sequence). Between the trimmed V and J ends, which lost 4 bases and 1 base, there was a span of 4 bases. Written as DNA, the CDR3 is TGTGCCAGCAGCCCCGGCACAGATACGCAGTATTTT. Amino acid sequence: CASSPGTDTQYF.

The rearrangement uses TRBV4-3 and TRBJ1-2; 8 bases are a match to TRBD1. The CDR3 length is 16 residues. The V gene end was trimmed by 3 bases and the J gene end by 6 bases; junction bases not matched to a gene: 12. The V gene's germline CDR1 is LGHNA and CDR2 YSLEER. The CDR3 is CASSQGRTGRFHGYTF. DNA for the CDR3: TGCGCCAGCAGCCAGGGGAGGACAGGGCGCTTCCATGGCTACACCTTC.

This clone has only a few counts. The chain has TRBV19 and TRBJ2-3; 7 bases map to TRBD2. The CDR3 length is 15 residues. Germline CDR1 is LNHDA and CDR2 is SQIVND (reference sequence). The V and J ends lost 3 bases and 0 bases, in that order; junction bases with no gene match: 3. This CDR3 is CASSMRRGSTDTQYF. The CDR3 DNA sequence: TGTGCCAGTAGTATGAGGCGGGGGAGCACAGATACGCAGTATTTT.

The rearrangement links TRBV5-8 to TRBJ2-2; D perhaps matches TRBD1 (6 bases). The germline CDR1 and CDR2 sequences are SGHTS and YDEGEE. Trimming removed 9 bases at V and 4 bases at J, with 19 bases between. The CDR3 has 15 amino acids. Here the CDR3 DNA reads TGTGCCACCCAAACCGGGACAAGCTCCACCGGGGAGCTGTTTTTT. Protein product: CATQTGTSSTGELFF.

The chain has TRBV5-5 and TRBJ1-6, with TRBD1 as a possible D gene (5 bases). Trimming took 3 bases from V and 4 from J, leaving 11 bases between them. The CDR3 has 15 residues. Germline V gene lookup returns CDR1 SGHKS and CDR2 YYEKEE (reference sequence). CDR3 region: CASSYRTDYNSPLHF. The DNA of the CDR3 is TGTGCCAGCAGCTACAGGACGGATTATAATTCACCCCTCCACTTT.

This sequence joins TRBV18 and TRBJ1-2, with a possible D match to TRBD1 (6 bases). Trimming took off 3 bases at V and 7 bases at J, with 12 bases between the two ends. CDR1 and CDR2 from the germline V gene are KGHSH and LQKENI. CDR3 length: 13 amino acids. The CDR3 nucleotides read TGTGCCAGCTCACCGGGGGCGGAACTTGGCTACACCTTC. It encodes CASSPGAELGYTF.

The V gene is TRBV18, the J gene TRBJ2-2; 8 bases agree with TRBD2. Germline values: CDR1 KGHSH, CDR2 LQKENI. The CDR3 is 15 residues long. Trimming cost V 8 bases and J 1 base; bases outside gene matches: 6. The CDR3 protein is CASRGGLLNTGELFF. The DNA for the CDR3 is TGTGCCAGCCGCGGGGGGCTTTTGAACACCGGGGAGCTGTTTTTT.

The genes are TRBV6-5 and TRBJ1-2; 9 bases align to TRBD1. V lost 7 bases, J lost 6 bases, and 3 bases stayed unmatched. Per germline, CDR1 MNHEY and CDR2 SVGAGI. The CDR3 is made up of 12 amino acids. CDR3 in DNA: TGTGCCAGCAACAACAGGGGGCATGGCTACACCTTC. It translates to CASNNRGHGYTF.

DNA for the CDR3: TGCGCCAGCAGCCCTGGGACAGCCCGAGGGGAGACCCAGTACTTC. It translates to CASSPGTARGETQYF. This chain links TRBV5-1 with TRBJ2-5; the match to TRBD1 covers 7 bases. The CDR3 consists of 15 residues. Germline assignment: CDR1 SGHRS and CDR2 YFSETQ. After removal of 4 bases from V and 5 bases from J, the junction contained 11 bases not matched to a gene.

The rearrangement uses TRBV5-1 and TRBJ2-7; D might be TRBD1 (6 bases). The CDR3 contains 14 residues. V was trimmed by 0 bases and J by 1 base, leaving 8 bases between them. The germline gives CDR1 SGHRS, CDR2 YFSETQ. The CDR3 reads CASSLGGPSYEQYF. CDR3 nucleotide sequence: TGCGCCAGCAGCTTGGGGGGGCCATCCTACGAGCAGTACTTC.

This clone appeared once. The chain employs TRBV2 and TRBJ1-3; 7 bases are a match to TRBD1. With 7 bases clipped from V and 0 bases from J, the junction kept 9 bases outside the gene matches. Germline V lookup: CDR1 SNHLY, CDR2 FYNNEI. The CDR3 is 16 residues long. In DNA, the CDR3 is TGTGCCAGCACCCAGACAGGGACCTCCTCTGGAAACACCATATATTTT. Protein sequence: CASTQTGTSSGNTIYF. Drawing the rest from reference TRBV2 and TRBJ1-3, the complete variable domain is EPEVTQTPSHQVTQMGQEVILRCVPISNHLYFYWYRQILGQKVEFLVSFYNNEISEKSEIFDDQFSVERPDGSNFTLKIRSTKLEDSAMYFCASTQTGTSSGNTIYFGEGSWLTVV.

This rearrangement joins TRBV10-2 to TRBJ2-1; TRBD2 aligns across 12 bases. CDR1 is WSHSY, CDR2 SAAADI, per germline. The CDR3 runs to 16 residues. The V segment lost 6 bases and the J segment 3 bases; nucleotides outside the gene matches: 6. Written as DNA, the CDR3 is TGCGCCAGCAGGGGGCAACTAGCGGGGGGCTACAATGAGCAGTTCTTC. This sequence encodes CASRGQLAGGYNEQFF.

This chain connects TRBV2 to TRBJ2-5; D perhaps matches TRBD2 (6 bases). Trimming removed 5 bases from V and 5 bases from J, with 12 bases in between. This CDR3 is 13 amino acids long. Germline lookup yields CDR1 SNHLY and CDR2 FYNNEI. In nucleotides, the CDR3 is TGTGCCAGCAGTAGGGGACTCTTGGAGACCCAGTACTTC. It codes for CASSRGLLETQYF.

This clone appeared a single time. The chain couples TRBV7-2 to TRBJ2-5, with 7 positions matching TRBD1. V lost 1 base and J lost 5; bases outside the gene matches: 4. Germline V lookup: CDR1 SGHTA, CDR2 FQGNSA. This CDR3 is built from 14 residues. The CDR3 nucleotides are TGTGCCAGCAGCTTAGGGGGCAGGGGGGAGACCCAGTACTTC. Its translation: CASSLGGRGETQYF.

The rearrangement joins TRBV27 to TRBJ2-2, with 7 nucleotides matching TRBD2. Germline V lookup: CDR1 MNHEY, CDR2 SMNVEV (reference sequence). This CDR3 spans 14 amino acids. V shed 6 bases and J 4 bases; nucleotides not matched to a gene: 5. The chain's CDR3 is CASSLGGGTGELFF. CDR3 in DNA: TGTGCCAGCAGCTTGGGGGGGGGCACCGGGGAGCTGTTTTTT.

The chain couples TRBV19 to TRBJ1-1; 8 positions match TRBD1. The CDR3 has 13 residues. V dropped 7 bases and J dropped 5; count of bases not matched to a gene: 6. Germline assignment: CDR1 LNHDA and CDR2 SQIVND (reference sequence). CDR3 bases: TGTGCCAGTACGGACAGGGAAAAGACTGAAGCTTTCTTT. Translating gives CASTDREKTEAFF.

This clone was observed a single time. The CDR3 spells CASSPTPAGGATQYF. CDR3 nucleotides: TGTGCCAGCAGCCCGACCCCAGCGGGGGGAGCTACGCAGTATTTT. The V and J genes are TRBV3-1 (or the pseudogene TRBV3-2) and TRBJ2-3, with 9 bases that match TRBD2. CDR1 is LGHDT, CDR2 YNNKEL, per germline (reference sequence). The CDR3 has 15 residues. After removal of 4 bases from V and 8 bases from J, the junction contained 10 bases not matched to a gene.

V and J are TRBV15 and TRBJ1-6; D possibly corresponds to TRBD1 (5 bases). Between the trimmed V and J ends, which lost 4 bases and 0 bases, there was a span of 13 bases. Germline-derived CDR1 and CDR2 are LNHNV and YYDKDF (reference sequence). The CDR3 loop spans 17 amino acids. The CDR3 is CATSTTGVSSYNSPLHF. The CDR3 coding sequence is TGTGCCACCAGCACTACAGGAGTCAGCTCCTATAATTCACCCCTCCACTTT.

This chain uses TRBV2 with TRBJ1-1; D possibly corresponds to TRBD1 (6 bases). CDR3 length: 15 amino acids. CDR1 is SNHLY and CDR2 is FYNNEI in the germline V gene. V was clipped by 6 bases and J by 0 bases, with 14 bases between them. CDR3 in amino acids: CASRGQGIVNTEAFF. CDR3 DNA sequence: TGTGCCAGCAGGGGGCAGGGGATAGTGAACACTGAAGCTTTCTTT.

Of note for this clone: The same CDR3 also results from other DNA sequences found in this sample. The CDR3 DNA sequence: TGTGCCAGCTCACCGGGCCAGAACACCGGGGAGCTGTTTTTT. Translating gives CASSPGQNTGELFF. The genes are TRBV18 and TRBJ2-2, with no clear D. The V gene lost 3 bases and the J gene lost 1 base, with 6 bases spanning the gap. From germline, CDR1 is KGHSH and CDR2 LQKENI. This CDR3 region has 14 residues.

CDR3 DNA: TGCGCCAGCAGCCTCCGACAGGCCCTCAATGAGCAGTTCTTC. It encodes CASSLRQALNEQFF. The V call is TRBV4-1, the J call TRBJ2-1; D perhaps matches TRBD1 (6 bases). In germline, CDR1 is MGHRA, CDR2 YSYEKL. CDR3 length equals 14 residues. The V and J ends lost 4 bases and 6 bases respectively, with 13 bases between them.

The V and J genes are TRBV7-2 and TRBJ1-5, with unresolved D. The CDR3 has 14 amino acids. V shed 1 base and J shed 2 bases, with 6 bases lying between them. CDR1 is SGHTA and CDR2 is FQGNSA in the germline V gene. CDR3 nucleotides: TGTGCCAGCAGCTTAGTGCAGGGCAATCAGCCCCAGCATTTT. It specifies CASSLVQGNQPQHF.

This sequence joins TRBV29-1 and TRBJ1-1, with D possibly TRBD1 on 5 matching bases. This CDR3 region has 18 residues. Germline V gives CDR1 SQVTM, CDR2 ANQGSEA. Trimming took 6 bases from V and 0 from J, leaving 26 bases between them. The CDR3: CSVKKGWGPETLNTEAFF. The CDR3 nucleotides are TGCAGCGTAAAAAAGGGGTGGGGTCCCGAAACACTGAACACTGAAGCTTTCTTT.

This chain connects TRBV7-9 to TRBJ1-1; 12 nucleotides agree with TRBD1. The trim removed 5 bases at V and 5 bases at J, leaving 9 bases unmatched. This CDR3 is 16 amino acids long. The germline V gene encodes CDR1 SEHNR and CDR2 FQNEAQ (reference sequence). CDR3 sequence: CASSNRDRGLRTEAFF. DNA of the CDR3: TGTGCCAGCAGCAATAGGGACAGGGGGCTAAGGACTGAAGCTTTCTTT. Full variable domain (rest looked up from reference TRBV7-9 and TRBJ1-1): DTGVSQNPRHKITKRGQNVTFRCDPISEHNRLYWYRQTLGQGPEFLTYFQNEAQLEKSRLLSDRFSAERPKGSFSTLEIQRTEQGDSAMYLCASSNRDRGLRTEAFFGQGTRLTVV.

This chain connects TRBV21-1 to TRBJ1-6. TRBV21-1 counts as a pseudogene. This CDR3 has 16 amino acids. The CDR3 loop reads CASSHERGGWGSPLHF. The DNA of the CDR3 is TGTGCCAGCAGCCACGAGCGGGGAGGGTGGGGTTCACCCCTCCACTTT.

The chain combines TRBV28 with TRBJ2-2; D ambiguous. Germline values: CDR1 MDHEN, CDR2 SYDVKM. The V and J ends lost 5 bases and 6 bases respectively, with 7 bases between them. The CDR3 contains 12 residues. CDR3 nucleotides: TGTGCCAGCAGTCCTTATGCCGGGGAGCTGTTTTTT. Translated, it gives CASSPYAGELFF.

The rearrangement joins TRBV4-1 to TRBJ1-5; D unclear. The CDR3 has 16 amino acids. Trimming removed 2 bases at V and 2 bases at J, with 13 bases between. From germline, CDR1 is MGHRA and CDR2 YSYEKL. CDR3 loop: CASSQSWAPGNQPQHF. DNA of the CDR3: TGCGCCAGCAGCCAAAGTTGGGCTCCCGGCAATCAGCCCCAGCATTTT.